The sequence of this T cell receptor (beta chain) was determined in a study of PD-L1 blockade in urothelial cancer. Study results and limitations: At the 3-week point, tumor-associated blood clones expanded more in durable-benefit patients.

Worth noting for this clone: The antigen remains unidentified.

The repertoire was sequenced with immunoSEQ multiplex PCR; TCRdb's copy has only in-frame clones and lacks some. Of some 42,000 clones in the sample, over 65% were seen once. Per germline, CDR1 SEHNR and CDR2 FQNEAQ (reference sequence). This CDR3 comprises 13 residues. After removal of 3 bases from V and 9 bases from J, the junction contained 3 bases not matched to a gene. Sample: PBMCs, taken around atezolizumab (anti-PD-L1) treatment. V gene TRBV7-9 combines with J gene TRBJ2-1; 9 nucleotides agree with TRBD2. This TCR was recovered from a man between 70 and 80 years old with urothelial cancer. The CDR3 loop reads CASSLGREGEQFF. CDR3 coding DNA: TGTGCCAGCAGCTTGGGGCGGGAGGGTGAGCAGTTCTTC. The variable domain in full, with the rest retrieved from reference TRBV7-9 and TRBJ2-1, is DTGVSQNPRHKITKRGQNVTFRCDPISEHNRLYWYRQTLGQGPEFLTYFQNEAQLEKSRLLSDRFSAERPKGSFSTLEIQRTEQGDSAMYLCASSLGREGEQFFGPGTRLTVL.